The present entry profiles one T cell receptor (beta chain) with its context. What this receptor recognizes is not known. There are no base qualities to consult, and no much larger clone falls within one base. The CDR3 regions of human TCRbeta chains were subjected to immunosequencing. On the authors' methods: TCRs in the repertoires were compared against a reference library of SARS-CoV-2-specific TCRs that had been generated with the MIRA antigen-specificity platform. Breadth was defined as the fraction of unique TCRs that were SARS-CoV-2-associated, and depth was defined as the fraction of total T cells that were SARS-CoV-2-associated. Using the MIRA data, each spike-specific TCR was mapped to the spike region that the TCR reacts to and placed in a CD4 or CD8 class. Log10-transformed breadth and depth values were compared by one-way ANOVA with Sidak's multiple comparisons tests. This immuneACCESS table, as held by TCRdb, lists in-frame sequences with V and J called but not all clones. Of the missing ones, under half trace to an unresolved V gene in checked studies; the others have no known cause. Clonal size and the V and J genes are those of that table, whereas D and trimming came from the DNA. The table for this sample lists just under 85,000 clones; roughly 82% of them were counted only once. The top ten clonotypes cover 8.7% of the sample.

The sample comes from a study of T cell responses to AZD1222 COVID-19 vaccine (dated by TCRdb to about 2021). For the study in its entirety: AZD1222 recipients whose second dose came at about 4 weeks and those whose second dose came at about 12 weeks were combined into one group, since spike-specific TCR depth and breadth did not differ between the two schedules. A total of just over 230 trial participants underwent TCR sequencing, of whom roughly 210 had received two doses of AZD1222 and 26 had received two doses of the MenACWY control vaccine. Trial participants were enrolled by age into subgroups of 18-55, 56-69 and 70-plus years, and around 140, 26 and 57 TCR-sequenced participants, respectively, were included in these subgroups. Paper-wide results and their limitations: After two AZD1222 doses, both the breadth and the depth of spike-specific TCRs were significantly higher than at day 0 and than in MenACWY recipients. CD4 TCRs associated with the vaccine covered the entire spike protein, and the dominant responses were in regions 160-218 and 743-854. Participants were mostly white British, with more females than males. The authors suggested clonal diversity may have been underestimated. Reportedly, close to half of the unique spike-specific TCRs recognized epitopes lying outside the regions that are mutated in the B.1.351 and B.1.1.7 variants. The 56-69-year group was small, and its depth increase did not reach significance, likely because of low power. Because no samples from the day 14 peak response were available, repertoires could be characterized only after the peak T cell response. Conclusions about previously exposed vaccinees were limited because only six AZD1222 recipients were SARS-CoV-2 seropositive at baseline.

Its CDR3 holds 12 amino acids, cysteine through phenylalanine. Kept here is only the CDR3 DNA, which spans 36 bases and is read in frame from base 1. The V and J ends are trimmed by 7 bases and 8 bases, leaving 14 bases between them. Taken from the germline V gene, the CDR1 and CDR2 loops are MDHEN and SYDVKM. Read against the paper, the sample's time point label means: baseline before first vaccination. Vaccinee samples were obtained from the UK trials COV001 and COV002, which included a single-blind randomized controlled phase 2/3 trial of AZD1222 (ChAdOx1 nCoV-19) in healthy adults. For TCRbeta chain sequencing, PBMC samples from trial participants were taken at day 0 and at day 28 after the second dose.

This sequence was found in an adult in good health. The sample consisted of peripheral blood, taken on day 0 of AZD1222 vaccination. The V gene is TRBV28 and the J gene is TRBJ1-2; the D gene cannot be named for sure. The CDR3 reads CASTASGGGYTF. The nucleotide sequence reads as follows: TGTGCCAGCACCGCGTCGGGCGGCGGCTACACCTTC.